This entry concerns a single TCR beta chain. Its antigen is as yet unknown. Trimming took 2 bases from V and 5 from J, leaving 12 bases between them. The length of the CDR3 is 14 residues. The germline gives CDR1 MNHEY, CDR2 SMNVEV (reference sequence). Treatment given: over 15 received Ad26.COV2.S at low or high dose, single or two shots; about 5 received placebo; per-sample allocation not given. The samples were gathered on day 63 after the first injection of vaccine or placebo. This sample was taken from a study of Ad26.COV2.S vaccination and SARS-CoV-2 variants. Overall study: The study gave Ad26.COV2.S intramuscularly, once or twice 56 days apart. Study observations and caveats: Vaccine recipients and placebo recipients showed similar non-spike TCR breadth.

Libraries were prepared by immunoSEQ multiplex PCR; TCRdb keeps only in-frame clonotypes and omits some of them. The sample records 350,000 to 450,000 clones, around 86% being singletons. The material was peripheral blood, obtained in a trial of Ad26.COV2.S vaccine versus placebo. This chain links TRBV27 with TRBJ2-5, with D maybe TRBD2 (6 bases). The sequence was collected from a person between 18 and 65 years old who received the Ad26.COV2.S COVID-19 vaccine or a placebo. The CDR3 is CASSLGAGEETQYF. The CDR3 bases are TGTGCCAGCAGTTTAGGAGCGGGTGAGGAGACCCAGTACTTC.